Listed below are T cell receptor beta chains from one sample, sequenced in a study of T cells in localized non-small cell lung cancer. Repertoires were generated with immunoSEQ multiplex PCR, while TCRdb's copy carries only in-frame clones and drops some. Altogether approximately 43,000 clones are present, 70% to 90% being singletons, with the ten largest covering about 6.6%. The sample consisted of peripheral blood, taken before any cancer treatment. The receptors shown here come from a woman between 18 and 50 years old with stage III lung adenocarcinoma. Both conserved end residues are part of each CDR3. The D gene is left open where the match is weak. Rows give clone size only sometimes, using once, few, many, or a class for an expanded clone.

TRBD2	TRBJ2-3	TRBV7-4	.	CASSLGTASGERTDTQYF	TGTGCCAGCAGCTTAGGAACGGCTAGCGGGGAGCGCACAGATACGCAGTATTTT
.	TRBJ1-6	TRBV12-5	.	CASGDDRRRSPLHF	TGTGCTAGTGGAGATGACAGGAGACGTTCACCCCTCCACTTT
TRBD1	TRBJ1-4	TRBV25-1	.	CASSDNRGIEEKLFF	TGTGCCAGCAGTGATAACAGGGGAATAGAGGAAAAACTGTTTTTT
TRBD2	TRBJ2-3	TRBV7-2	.	CASSPLAGEPDTQYF	TGTGCCAGCAGCCCACTAGCGGGGGAGCCAGATACGCAGTATTTT
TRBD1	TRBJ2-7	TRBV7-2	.	CASSWDRVNEQYF	TGTGCCAGCAGCTGGGACAGGGTCAACGAGCAGTACTTC
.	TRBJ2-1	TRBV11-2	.	CASSLADGRGHEQFF	TGTGCCAGCAGCTTGGCGGATGGGAGGGGGCATGAGCAGTTCTTC
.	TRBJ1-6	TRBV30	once	CAWSVLRGGSPLHF	TGTGCCTGGAGTGTACTTCGGGGGGGTTCACCCCTCCACTTT
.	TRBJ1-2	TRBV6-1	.	CASTWDNPYGYTF	TGTGCCAGCACCTGGGACAACCCCTATGGCTACACCTTC
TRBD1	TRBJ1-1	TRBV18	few	CASSLDRGMNTEAFF	TGTGCCAGCTCACTTGACAGGGGAATGAACACTGAAGCTTTCTTT
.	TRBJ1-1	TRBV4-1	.	CASSPRDTSTEAFF	TGCGCCAGCAGCCCCCGGGACACTTCCACTGAAGCTTTCTTT
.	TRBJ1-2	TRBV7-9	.	CASSLAGNYGYTF	TGTGCCAGCAGCTTAGCAGGGAACTATGGCTACACCTTC
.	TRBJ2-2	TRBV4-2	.	CATGHPTGELFF	TGTGCGACAGGACATCCCACCGGGGAGCTGTTTTTT
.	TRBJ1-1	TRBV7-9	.	CASTNQDQLNTEAFF	TGTGCCAGCACCAACCAAGACCAGCTGAACACTGAAGCTTTCTTT
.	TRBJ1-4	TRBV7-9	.	CASSLPGVNEKLFF	TGTGCCAGCAGCTTACCCGGAGTTAATGAAAAACTGTTTTTT
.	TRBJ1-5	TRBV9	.	CASSVDHSQPQHF	TGTGCCAGCAGCGTCGACCACAGTCAGCCCCAGCATTTT
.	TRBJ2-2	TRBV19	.	CASRLGSLRDPRPGELFF	TGTGCCAGTAGATTAGGGAGCCTCCGGGACCCGAGGCCGGGGGAGCTGTTTTTT
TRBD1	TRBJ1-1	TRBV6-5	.	CATGGAGNTEAFF	TGTGCCACAGGGGGCGCGGGGAACACTGAAGCTTTCTTT
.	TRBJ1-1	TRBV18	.	CASSQDKNTEAFF	TGTGCCAGCTCACAGGACAAGAACACTGAAGCTTTCTTT
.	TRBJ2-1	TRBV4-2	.	CASSQETGRSDNEQFF	TGTGCCAGCAGCCAAGAGACAGGGAGGTCGGACAATGAGCAGTTCTTC
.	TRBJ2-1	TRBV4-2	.	CASSQDQQDNYNEQFF	TGTGCCAGCAGCCAAGATCAACAGGATAACTACAATGAGCAGTTCTTC
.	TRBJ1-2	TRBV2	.	CASSEGGRAANYGYTF	TGTGCCAGCAGTGAAGGCGGCAGGGCCGCTAACTATGGCTACACCTTC
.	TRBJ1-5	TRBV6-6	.	CASSYSPGYQPQHF	TGTGCCAGCAGTTACTCGCCGGGGTATCAGCCCCAGCATTTT
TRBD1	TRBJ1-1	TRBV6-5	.	CASSSSGTGNTEAFF	TGTGCCAGCAGTTCTTCAGGGACAGGGAACACTGAAGCTTTCTTT
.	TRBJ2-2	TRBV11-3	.	CASSLSTTGELFF	TGTGCCAGCAGCTTATCTACCACCGGGGAGCTGTTTTTT
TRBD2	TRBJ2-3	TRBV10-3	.	CAISERAGGPDTQYF	TGTGCCATCAGTGAGAGGGCGGGGGGGCCAGATACGCAGTATTTT
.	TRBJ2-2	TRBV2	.	CASSAVRAGTGELFF	TGTGCCAGCAGTGCGGTGAGGGCAGGCACCGGGGAGCTGTTTTTT
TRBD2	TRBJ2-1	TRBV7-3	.	CASSFSGGENNEQFF	TGTGCCAGCAGCTTTAGCGGGGGGGAAAACAATGAGCAGTTCTTC
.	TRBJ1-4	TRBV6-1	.	CASSEWGDNEKLFF	TGTGCCAGCAGTGAATGGGGGGATAATGAAAAACTGTTTTTT
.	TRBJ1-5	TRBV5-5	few	CASSLTGNQPQHF	TGTGCCAGCAGCTTAACAGGCAATCAGCCCCAGCATTTT
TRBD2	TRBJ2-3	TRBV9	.	CASSPSSGGAVDTQYF	TGTGCCAGCAGCCCCTCCAGCGGGGGGGCAGTAGATACGCAGTATTTT
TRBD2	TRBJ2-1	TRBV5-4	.	CASRARGEGSYNEQFF	TGTGCCAGCAGGGCGCGAGGGGAGGGATCCTACAATGAGCAGTTCTTC
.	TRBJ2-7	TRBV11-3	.	CASSLEGSRRPYEQYF	TGTGCCAGCAGCTTAGAGGGGAGCCGCAGACCCTACGAGCAGTACTTC
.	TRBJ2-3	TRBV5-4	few	CASSLEGGPTDTQYF	TGTGCCAGCAGCTTGGAGGGGGGGCCGACAGATACGCAGTATTTT
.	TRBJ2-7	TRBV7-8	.	CASSLRGTLEQYF	TGTGCCAGCAGCTTGAGAGGGACTCTCGAGCAGTACTTC
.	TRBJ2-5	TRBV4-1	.	CASSHTGGGETQYF	TGCGCCAGCAGCCACACAGGTGGGGGAGAGACCCAGTACTTC
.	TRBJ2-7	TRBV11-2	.	CASSLVTGPSYEQYF	TGTGCCAGCAGCTTAGTAACAGGGCCGTCCTACGAGCAGTACTTC
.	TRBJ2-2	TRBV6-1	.	CASSERATLNTGELFF	TGTGCCAGCAGTGAAAGGGCGACTCTAAACACCGGGGAGCTGTTTTTT
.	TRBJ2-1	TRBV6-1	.	CAGGRYFMDEQFF	TGTGCCGGAGGGCGGTATTTTATGGATGAGCAGTTCTTC
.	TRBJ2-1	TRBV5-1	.	CASSLVGQNNEQFF	TGCGCCAGCAGCTTGGTTGGGCAGAACAATGAGCAGTTCTTC
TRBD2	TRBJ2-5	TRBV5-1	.	CASSFSGGAGETQYF	TGCGCCAGCAGCTTCAGCGGGGGGGCGGGCGAGACCCAGTACTTC
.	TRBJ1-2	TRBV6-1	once	CASRGSGEANYGYTF	TGTGCCAGCAGGGGTTCGGGGGAAGCTAACTATGGCTACACCTTC
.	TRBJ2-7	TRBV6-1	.	CASSVERGDSEQYF	TGTGCCAGCAGTGTAGAGAGGGGGGACTCCGAGCAGTACTTC
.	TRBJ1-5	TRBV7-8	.	CASSPTDSGQPQHF	TGTGCCAGCAGCCCGACAGACTCGGGTCAGCCCCAGCATTTT
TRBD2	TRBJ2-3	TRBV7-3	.	CASSFGRGDHAGTDTQYF	TGTGCCAGCAGCTTCGGGCGGGGGGATCATGCGGGCACAGATACGCAGTATTTT
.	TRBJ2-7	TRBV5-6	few	CASSSRVPYEQYF	TGTGCCAGCAGCTCCAGGGTACCGTACGAGCAGTACTTC
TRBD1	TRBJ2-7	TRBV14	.	CASSQDGGQGKQYF	TGTGCCAGCAGCCAAGATGGGGGACAGGGGAAACAGTACTTC